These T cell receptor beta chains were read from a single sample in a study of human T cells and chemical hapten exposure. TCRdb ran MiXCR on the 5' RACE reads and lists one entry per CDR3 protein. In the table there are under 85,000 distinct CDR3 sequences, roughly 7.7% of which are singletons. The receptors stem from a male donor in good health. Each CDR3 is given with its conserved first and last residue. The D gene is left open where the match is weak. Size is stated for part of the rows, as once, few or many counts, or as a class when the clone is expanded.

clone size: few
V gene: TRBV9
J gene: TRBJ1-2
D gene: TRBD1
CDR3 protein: CASSGQGGAYGYTF
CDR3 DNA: TGTGCCAGCAGCGGACAGGGAGGGGCCTATGGCTACACCTTC

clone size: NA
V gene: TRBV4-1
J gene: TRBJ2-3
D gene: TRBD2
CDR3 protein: CASSQSPSGRASSTDTQYF
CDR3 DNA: TGCGCCAGCAGCCAATCCCCTAGCGGGAGGGCTTCCAGCACAGATACGCAGTATTTT

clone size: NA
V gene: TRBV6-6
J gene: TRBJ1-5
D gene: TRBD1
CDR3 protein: CASRTGGLDSQPQHF
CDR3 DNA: TGTGCCAGCAGGACAGGGGGCCTAGATAGCCAGCCCCAGCATTTT

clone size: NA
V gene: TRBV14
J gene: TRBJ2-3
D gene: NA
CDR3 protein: CASSQGTDTQYF
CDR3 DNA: TGTGCCAGCAGCCAAGGAACAGATACGCAGTATTTT

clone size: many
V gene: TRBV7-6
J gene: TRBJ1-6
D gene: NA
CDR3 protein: CASSLAGADSPLHF
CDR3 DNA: TGTGCCAGCAGCTTAGCTGGGGCCGATTCACCCCTCCACTTT

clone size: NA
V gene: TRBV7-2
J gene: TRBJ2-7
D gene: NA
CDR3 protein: CASSPRTVTYEQHF
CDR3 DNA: TGTGCCAGCAGCCCACGGACGGTGACCTACGAGCAGCACTTC

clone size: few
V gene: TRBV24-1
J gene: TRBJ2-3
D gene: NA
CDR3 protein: CATSQSRDPTDTQYF
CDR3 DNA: TGTGCCACCAGTCAGAGCCGGGACCCCACAGATACGCAGTATTTT

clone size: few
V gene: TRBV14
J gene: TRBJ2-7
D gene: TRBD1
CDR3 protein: CASSQVGDRVVHEQYF
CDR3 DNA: TGTGCCAGCAGCCAAGTCGGGGACAGGGTGGTCCACGAGCAGTACTTC

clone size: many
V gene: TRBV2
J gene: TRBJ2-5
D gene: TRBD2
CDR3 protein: CASSEGLAGETQYF
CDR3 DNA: TGTGCCAGCAGTGAGGGTCTAGCGGGAGAGACCCAGTACTTC

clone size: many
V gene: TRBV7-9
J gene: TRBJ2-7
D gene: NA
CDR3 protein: CASSQGRATGEQYF
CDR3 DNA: TGTGCCAGCAGCCAAGGACGGGCCACAGGGGAGCAGTACTTC

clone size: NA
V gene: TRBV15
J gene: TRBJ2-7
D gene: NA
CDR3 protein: CATSIRQGDEQYF
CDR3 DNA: TGTGCCACCAGCATTCGCCAGGGCGACGAGCAGTACTTC

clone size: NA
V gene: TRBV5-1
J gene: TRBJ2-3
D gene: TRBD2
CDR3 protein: CASSPSGLAGAADTQYF
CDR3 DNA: TGCGCCAGCAGCCCCTCGGGACTAGCGGGAGCCGCAGATACGCAGTATTTT

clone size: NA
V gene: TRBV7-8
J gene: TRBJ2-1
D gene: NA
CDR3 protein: CASSLRGDSNNEQFF
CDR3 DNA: TGTGCCAGCAGTTTGCGAGGTGATAGCAACAATGAGCAGTTCTTC

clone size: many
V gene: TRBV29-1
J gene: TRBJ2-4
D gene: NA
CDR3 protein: CSVGLGDIQYF
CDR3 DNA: TGCAGCGTTGGCCTGGGGGACATTCAGTACTTC

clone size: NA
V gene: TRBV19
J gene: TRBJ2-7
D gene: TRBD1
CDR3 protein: CASSIAGQGFEQYF
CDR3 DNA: TGTGCCAGTAGTATTGCGGGACAGGGCTTCGAGCAGTACTTC

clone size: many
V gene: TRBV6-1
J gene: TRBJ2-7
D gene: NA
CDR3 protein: CASSAASSYEQYF
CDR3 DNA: TGTGCCAGCAGTGCTGCTAGCTCCTACGAGCAGTACTTC

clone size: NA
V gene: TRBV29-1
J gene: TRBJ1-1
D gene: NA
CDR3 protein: CSVVQDNTEAFF
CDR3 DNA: TGCAGCGTTGTACAGGACAACACTGAAGCTTTCTTT

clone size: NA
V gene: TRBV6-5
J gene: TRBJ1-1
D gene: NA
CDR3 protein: CASNRDTINTEAFF
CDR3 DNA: TGTGCCAGCAACCGGGACACCATAAACACTGAAGCTTTCTTT

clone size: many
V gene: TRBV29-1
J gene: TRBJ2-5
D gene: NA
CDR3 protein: CSASDRYQETQYF
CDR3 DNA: TGCAGTGCAAGCGACAGGTACCAAGAGACCCAGTACTTC

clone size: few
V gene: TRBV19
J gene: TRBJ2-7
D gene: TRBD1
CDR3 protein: CASSTSTTGQVKNEQYF
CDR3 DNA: TGTGCCAGTAGTACTTCCACGACGGGACAGGTAAAAAACGAGCAGTACTTC

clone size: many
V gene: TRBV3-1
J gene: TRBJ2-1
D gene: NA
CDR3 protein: CASSQEDGRDNEQFF
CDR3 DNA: TGTGCCAGCAGCCAAGAGGACGGAAGGGACAATGAGCAGTTCTTC

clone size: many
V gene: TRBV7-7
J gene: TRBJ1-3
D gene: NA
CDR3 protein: CASSPTAAGNTIYF
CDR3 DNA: TGTGCCAGCAGCCCGACAGCAGCTGGAAACACCATATATTTT

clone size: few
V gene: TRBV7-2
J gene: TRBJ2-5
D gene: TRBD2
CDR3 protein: CASSLGASGQETQYF
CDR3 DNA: TGTGCCAGCAGCTTAGGGGCTAGCGGGCAAGAGACCCAGTACTTC

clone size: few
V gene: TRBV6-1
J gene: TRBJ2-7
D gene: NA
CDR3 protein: CASAQRFSYEQYF
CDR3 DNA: TGTGCCAGCGCCCAGCGGTTCTCCTACGAGCAGTACTTC

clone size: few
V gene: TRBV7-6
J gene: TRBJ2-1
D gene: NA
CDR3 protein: CASSVQGNEQFF
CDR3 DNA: TGTGCCAGCAGCGTACAGGGAAATGAGCAGTTCTTC

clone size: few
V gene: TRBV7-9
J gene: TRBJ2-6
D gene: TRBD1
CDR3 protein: CASSTRDSSGANVLTF
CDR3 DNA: TGTGCCAGCAGCACCAGGGACAGCTCTGGGGCCAACGTCCTGACTTTC

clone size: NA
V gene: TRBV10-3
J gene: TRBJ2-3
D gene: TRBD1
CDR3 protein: CATDRAPGTDTQYF
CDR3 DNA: TGTGCCACTGACAGGGCACCAGGTACAGATACGCAGTATTTT

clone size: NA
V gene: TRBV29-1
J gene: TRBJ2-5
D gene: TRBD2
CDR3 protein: CAGGLATQQETQYF
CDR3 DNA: TGCGCGGGGGGGCTAGCGACCCAACAAGAGACCCAGTACTTC